This TCR beta chain was observed in a study of shared clonotypes between healthy human individuals. Turning to the study itself: The cohort comprised a couple of women and a few men. Their ages spanned 18 to 49 years. Per donor, three plates held CD4 naive cells, three held CD4 memory, two held CD8 naive and one held CD8 memory.

The method was immunoSEQ multiplex PCR; TCRdb's version includes in-frame clones alone and lacks a portion of them. The sample has over 2,000,000 clones; just under 95% are singletons. This CDR3 has 16 amino acids. V lost 5 bases to trimming and J lost 3 bases; unmatched junction nucleotides: 10. Germline values: CDR1 MNHEY, CDR2 SMNVEV (reference sequence). Naive CD8 populations comprised CD45RO-negative cells positively selected for CCR7, excluding terminally differentiated effector memory CD45RA+ cells. The gene calls are TRBV27 and TRBJ2-7, with 10 bases fitting TRBD2. The TCR originated in a man aged 18 to 35 in good health. Some clones in this sample may be carry-over from other donors' samples. The sequenced sample consisted of naive CD8+ T cells from PBMCs. The CDR3, as DNA: TGTGCCAGCAGTCCCCTCAGCGGGAGGGCCCTCTACGAGCAGTACTTC. Protein sequence: CASSPLSGRALYEQYF.